A single sample gave rise to the 23 T cell receptor beta chains below, sequenced in a study of T cell changes during pregnancy in multiple sclerosis. Profiled with immunoSEQ multiplex PCR; TCRdb holds only in-frame clones, not every one. The sample has roughly 100,000 clones; 91% are singletons. The material was peripheral blood, obtained after pregnancy. These TCRs come from a female donor in good health, enrolled as a control in a pregnancy study.

The gene calls are TRBV2 and TRBJ2-1; possible D gene TRBD1, 6 bases. This CDR3 region has 14 residues. From germline, CDR1 is SNHLY and CDR2 FYNNEI. The ends were cut back, 8 bases at V and 2 bases at J, with 13 bases in the middle. The CDR3 sequence: CASSKGGAYNEQFF. DNA of the CDR3: TGTGCCAGCTCAAAAGGGGGTGCCTACAATGAGCAGTTCTTC.

The chain joins TRBV10-3 to TRBJ1-5; weak D call: TRBD1 (6 bases). The CDR3 spans 14 residues. V was pared by 11 bases and J by 4 bases, with 18 bases between. Germline V gives CDR1 ENHRY, CDR2 SYGVKD. The chain's CDR3 is CAADGGGGNQPQHF. In DNA, the CDR3 is TGTGCCGCGGATGGGGGCGGGGGTAATCAGCCCCAGCATTTT.

Worth noting for this clone: One end of the junction fails to match germline, which may point to a read error. Additional DNA sequences in this sample encode the identical CDR3. The chain couples TRBV2 to TRBJ2-7; 9 nucleotides line up with TRBD1. The germline V gene encodes CDR1 SNHLY and CDR2 FYNNEI. The CDR3 runs 16 residues. The CDR3 DNA is TGTGCCAGCCGTCTTACTGCGGGACAGGGAAACTACGAGCAGTACTTT. This encodes CASRLTAGQGNYEQYF.

The chain has TRBV6-6 and TRBJ2-2, with unresolved D. The germline CDR1 and CDR2 sequences are MNHNY and SVGAGI (reference sequence). This CDR3 spans 13 amino acids. V gave up 2 bases and J gave up 5 bases, with 6 bases separating them. CDR3 sequence: CASSYPETGELFF. CDR3 bases: TGTGCCAGCAGTTACCCTGAGACCGGGGAGCTGTTTTTT.

V gene TRBV18 combines with J gene TRBJ1-3; 7 bases map to TRBD1. Germline lookup yields CDR1 KGHSH and CDR2 LQKENI. With V trimmed by 2 bases and J by 8 bases, 9 bases remained unmatched. This CDR3 is built from 15 residues. In DNA form, the CDR3 reads TGTGCCAGCTCACCAAAACAGGGGTCGGTCGACACCATATATTTT. It codes for CASSPKQGSVDTIYF. The variable domain in full, completed from reference TRBV18 and TRBJ1-3, reads NAGVMQNPRHLVRRRGQEARLRCSPMKGHSHVYWYRQLPEEGLKFMVYLQKENIIDESGMPKERFSAEFPKEGPSILRIQQVVRGDSAAYFCASSPKQGSVDTIYFGEGSWLTVV.

The chain is built from TRBV6-1 and TRBJ1-2; D remains unclear. The ends were cut back, 3 bases at V and 8 bases at J, with 7 bases in the middle. Germline lookup yields CDR1 MNHNS and CDR2 SASEGT. The CDR3 runs 11 residues. Here the CDR3 DNA reads TGTGCCAGCAGTGACCGTAAAGGCTACACCTTC. Its translation: CASSDRKGYTF.

The rearrangement joins TRBV30 to TRBJ1-2; D remains ambiguous. The CDR3 runs 17 residues. V lost 0 bases to trimming and J lost 6 bases, with 23 bases between them. Germline loops: CDR1 GTSNPN, CDR2 SVGIG (reference sequence). CDR3 amino acids: CAWSVRGSHFGGNGYTF. Written as DNA, the CDR3 is TGTGCCTGGAGTGTACGGGGATCTCATTTTGGAGGGAATGGCTACACCTTC.

The gene calls are TRBV10-3 and TRBJ2-1, with 10 bases lining up with TRBD2. V lost 10 bases, J lost 4 bases, and 4 bases stayed unmatched. Germline CDR1 and CDR2: ENHRY and SYGVKD. The CDR3 contains 13 residues. CDR3 in DNA: TGTGCCACTCTAGCGGGGGAATACAATGAGCAGTTCTTC. Translated, it gives CATLAGEYNEQFF.

The gene calls are TRBV18 and TRBJ2-5, with 16 bases fitting TRBD2. The V gene's germline CDR1 is KGHSH and CDR2 LQKENI. This CDR3 is built from 17 residues. The V and J ends lost 3 bases and 4 bases, in that order; junction bases with no gene match: 5. For the CDR3, the DNA is TGTGCCAGCTCACCGAAGGGACTAGCGGGGGGGCGAGAGACCCAGTACTTC. This codes for CASSPKGLAGGRETQYF. Complete variable domain (other parts from reference TRBV18 and TRBJ2-5): NAGVMQNPRHLVRRRGQEARLRCSPMKGHSHVYWYRQLPEEGLKFMVYLQKENIIDESGMPKERFSAEFPKEGPSILRIQQVVRGDSAAYFCASSPKGLAGGRETQYFGPGTRLLVL.

This chain joins TRBV9 and TRBJ1-4; D is perhaps TRBD1 (6 bases). Trimming took 0 bases from V and 0 from J, leaving 15 bases between them. This CDR3 has 18 residues. Germline CDR1 and CDR2: SGDLS and YYNGEE. The CDR3 nucleotides are TGTGCCAGCAGCGTAGAGGGGGACCCCCTAGCAACTAATGAAAAACTGTTTTTT. Translated, it gives CASSVEGDPLATNEKLFF.

This chain joins TRBV29-1 and TRBJ2-1; 11 nucleotides match TRBD2. Germline CDR1 reads SQVTM; CDR2 reads ANQGSEA. The CDR3 has 17 residues. The V segment lost 6 bases and the J segment 8 bases; nucleotides outside the gene matches: 18. The CDR3 nucleotides are TGCAGCGTAGACCTCTACTTAGCGGGGGGGAGGAGCGATGAGCAGTTCTTC. The encoded protein is CSVDLYLAGGRSDEQFF.

The chain employs TRBV19 and TRBJ1-2; D is undetermined. The germline CDR1 and CDR2 sequences are LNHDA and SQIVND (reference sequence). CDR3 length equals 18 residues. The V end was cut by 7 bases, the J end by 4 bases, with 28 bases between. The CDR3, as DNA: TGTGCCAGTAAAAATAGGAGTTCTGTGCCCTCCTCCTTCTATGGCTACACCTTC. Its translation: CASKNRSSVPSSFYGYTF.

This clone was counted a single time. The V call is TRBV18, the J call TRBJ1-1; 7 bases are a match to TRBD1. CDR1 is KGHSH and CDR2 is LQKENI in the germline V gene. Losses at the gene ends were 3 bases for V and 0 bases for J; bases not matched to a gene: 4. The CDR3 sequence is 15 residues long. The chain's CDR3 is CASSPQTGMNTEAFF. CDR3 DNA sequence: TGTGCCAGCTCACCTCAGACAGGGATGAACACTGAAGCTTTCTTT.

This clone was recorded once. CDR3 sequence reads: CASSLTRGMGPSSGNTIYF. Here the CDR3 DNA reads TGTGCCAGCAGCTTAACCCGGGGGATGGGGCCCAGCTCTGGAAACACCATATATTTT. The chain employs TRBV7-3 and TRBJ1-3; D may be TRBD1 (5 bases). The V gene's germline CDR1 is SGHTA and CDR2 FQGTGA. Trimming shortened V by 0 bases and J by 0 bases, and 18 bases separated the two germline ends. This CDR3 has 19 residues.

The gene calls are TRBV11-2 and TRBJ1-1; D perhaps matches TRBD1 (6 bases). V was shortened by 7 bases and J by 7 bases, with 19 bases between the two germline ends. Germline values: CDR1 SGHAT, CDR2 FQNNGV. The CDR3 contains 14 residues. The CDR3 spells CASTNRAVGGEAFF. The CDR3 DNA reads as TGTGCCAGCACAAACAGGGCAGTTGGGGGTGAAGCTTTCTTT. The variable domain in full, completed from reference TRBV11-2 and TRBJ1-1, reads EAGVAQSPRYKIIEKRQSVAFWCNPISGHATLYWYQQILGQGPKLLIQFQNNGVVDDSQLPKDRFSAERLKGVDSTLKIQPAKLEDSAVYLCASTNRAVGGEAFFGQGTRLTVV.

The chain couples TRBV5-1 to TRBJ2-1; 8 bases are shared with TRBD1. Trimming cost V 4 bases and J 3 bases; bases outside gene matches: 6. The CDR3 runs to 15 residues. Germline V lookup: CDR1 SGHRS, CDR2 YFSETQ. The CDR3 DNA sequence: TGCGCCAGCAGCCACTCCGGGACAGGCTACAATGAGCAGTTCTTC. As protein: CASSHSGTGYNEQFF.

The V gene is TRBV15, the J gene TRBJ2-4; D is undetermined. V was pared by 6 bases and J by 1 base, with 22 bases between. The germline V gene encodes CDR1 LNHNV and CDR2 YYDKDF (reference sequence). This CDR3 comprises 18 residues. This CDR3 reads CATRNRVSDLVAKNIQYF. CDR3 DNA: TGTGCCACCAGAAACCGGGTTTCGGATTTAGTCGCCAAAAACATTCAGTACTTC.

The chain links TRBV5-5 to TRBJ2-5; D is ambiguous. There are 14 residues in the CDR3. Trimming took 4 bases from V and 1 from J, leaving 11 bases between them. The germline V gene encodes CDR1 SGHKS and CDR2 YYEKEE (reference sequence). The CDR3 region is CASSKPPPQETQYF. Written as DNA, the CDR3 is TGTGCCAGCAGCAAGCCTCCACCCCAAGAGACCCAGTACTTC.

The CDR3 bases are TGTGCCAGTAGTCCCGGGACAGGGTTAGAGACCCAGTACTTC. This gives the protein CASSPGTGLETQYF. The chain links TRBV19 to TRBJ2-5; TRBD1 matches at 9 bases. Germline CDR1 reads LNHDA; CDR2 reads SQIVND (reference sequence). The CDR3 is made up of 14 amino acids. The V gene end was trimmed by 5 bases and the J gene end by 4 bases; junction bases not matched to a gene: 5. Filled out from reference TRBV19 and TRBJ2-5, the complete variable domain reads DGGITQSPKYLFRKEGQNVTLSCEQNLNHDAMYWYRQDPGQGLRLIYYSQIVNDFQKGDIAEGYSVSREKKESFPLTVTSAQKNPTAFYLCASSPGTGLETQYFGPGTRLLVL.

The chain carries TRBV11-3 and TRBJ2-5; TRBD2 matches 7 bases. This CDR3 is built from 16 residues. V shed 3 bases and J 1 base; nucleotides not matched to a gene: 8. Germline V CDR1 and CDR2: SGHNT, YENEEA. The CDR3: CASSFPSGAGQETQYF. CDR3 bases: TGTGCCAGCAGCTTTCCGAGCGGGGCGGGCCAAGAGACCCAGTACTTC.

The gene calls are TRBV6-1 and TRBJ2-7; D gene unclear. CDR3 size: 13 residues. Trimming took 0 bases from V and 3 from J, leaving 6 bases between them. Germline CDR1 reads MNHNS; CDR2 reads SASEGT. The CDR3 DNA sequence: TGTGCCAGCAGTGAAGCCCAGGTCTACGAGCAGTACTTC. Protein product: CASSEAQVYEQYF.

The chain recombines TRBV7-2 with TRBJ2-3; 9 positions match TRBD1. CDR1 and CDR2 from the germline V gene are SGHTA and FQGNSA. This CDR3 contains 14 residues. Trimming at V came to 4 bases and at J to 6 bases, leaving 5 bases not matched to a gene. The DNA for the CDR3 is TGTGCCAGCAGCTGGGACAGGGCTACGGATACGCAGTATTTT. This codes for CASSWDRATDTQYF. Based on the CDR3 plus reference TRBV7-2 and TRBJ2-3, the full variable domain is GAGVSQSPSNKVTEKGKDVELRCDPISGHTALYWYRQSLGQGLEFLIYFQGNSAPDKSGLPSDRFSAERTGGSVSTLTIQRTQQEDSAVYLCASSWDRATDTQYFGPGTRLTVL.

The V and J genes are TRBV21-1 and TRBJ1-2; the D segment call TRBD1 is taken from the table without a DNA check. TRBV21-1 is a recognized pseudogene. This CDR3 is 15 amino acids long. The CDR3 region is CASSKETGPGYGYTF. In DNA, the CDR3 is TGTGCCAGCAGCAAAGAAACAGGCCCCGGCTATGGCTACACCTTC.